The 30 T cell receptor beta chains given below trace back to one sample, sequenced in a study of T cell changes during pregnancy in multiple sclerosis. Sequencing was performed with immunoSEQ multiplex PCR; in TCRdb, only in-frame clones are kept and a portion is missing. This table has over 70,000 clones, roughly 94% appearing once. The sequenced sample was peripheral blood, obtained in the third trimester of pregnancy. The receptors were sampled from a female donor with multiple sclerosis, enrolled in a pregnancy study.

The gene calls are TRBV5-8 and TRBJ2-3, with D possibly matching TRBD2 (7 bases). Between the trimmed V and J ends, which lost 4 bases and 1 base, there was a span of 13 bases. The germline V gene has CDR1 SGHTS and CDR2 YDEGEE. The CDR3 loop spans 15 amino acids. The CDR3 is CASSHGGGGTDTQYF. In nucleotides, the CDR3 is TGTGCCAGCAGCCATGGGGGGGGCGGCACAGATACGCAGTATTTT.

In this sample, this clone turned up a few times. This chain links TRBV27 with TRBJ1-1; the match to TRBD1 covers 7 bases. Germline loops: CDR1 MNHEY, CDR2 SMNVEV (reference sequence). The CDR3 is 14 amino acids. V was pared by 6 bases and J by 5 bases, with 9 bases of the junction left unmatched. CDR3 sequence (DNA): TGTGCCAGCAGGCCGACAGGGCCGAGGACTGAAGCTTTCTTT. This codes for CASRPTGPRTEAFF.

V and J are TRBV27 and TRBJ1-2; maybe TRBD1 (6 bases). Germline V gene sequence: CDR1 MNHEY, CDR2 SMNVEV (reference sequence). V shed 8 bases and J shed 8 bases, with 21 bases lying between them. The CDR3 spans 14 residues. The CDR3 reads CASGQARRGAGYTF. The CDR3 region has the DNA TGTGCCAGCGGCCAGGCGCGCAGGGGAGCGGGCTACACCTTC.

V usage is TRBV9 and J usage is TRBJ1-3; TRBD1 might be the D (6 bases). CDR1 is SGDLS, CDR2 YYNGEE, per germline. This CDR3 has 16 amino acids. Trimming cost V 6 bases and J 3 bases, with 19 bases left between them. CDR3 residues: CASTIDPDSVGNTIYF. The CDR3 coding sequence is TGTGCCAGCACCATAGACCCGGACAGCGTTGGAAACACCATATATTTT.

The chain has TRBV5-1 and TRBJ2-1; a weak D match, TRBD2 (5 bases). Between the trimmed V and J ends, which lost 0 bases and 4 bases, there was a span of 14 bases. This CDR3 contains 16 residues. Germline V gene data show CDR1 as SGHRS and CDR2 as YFSETQ. Here the CDR3 reads CASSLAGREIYNEQFF. The CDR3 bases are TGCGCCAGCAGCTTGGCCGGACGGGAAATTTACAATGAGCAGTTCTTC.

The chain is built from TRBV6-6 and TRBJ1-5; D perhaps matches TRBD1 (6 bases). Germline lookup yields CDR1 MNHNY and CDR2 SVGAGI (reference sequence). V lost 2 bases to trimming and J lost 8 bases, with 19 bases between them. CDR3 length: 16 residues. CDR3 DNA sequence: TGTGCCAGCAGTTACGGGGCCAGGGGCTTATCAGAGCCCCAGCATTTT. It translates to CASSYGARGLSEPQHF.

V usage is TRBV19 and J usage is TRBJ1-1; tentatively, D is TRBD1 (5 bases). Deletions cut 10 bases from V and 5 bases from J, with 11 bases between. Germline CDR1 reads LNHDA; CDR2 reads SQIVND (reference sequence). The CDR3 is 11 amino acids. The CDR3 DNA reads TGTGCCAATGGGGGGGGAACTGAAGCTTTCTTT. It yields the protein CANGGGTEAFF.

CDR3 nucleotides: TGTGCCAGCAGCTTAGGAGGGCCTGAGGGGACCCAGTACTTC. Protein sequence: CASSLGGPEGTQYF. The chain recombines TRBV7-6 with TRBJ2-5, with a tentative D call TRBD2 (5 bases). This CDR3 region has 14 residues. Trimming removed 1 base at V and 7 bases at J, with 13 bases between. Germline CDR1 and CDR2: SGHVS and FNYEAQ.

V gene TRBV30 combines with J gene TRBJ2-7, with 9 bases that match TRBD1. Germline lookup yields CDR1 GTSNPN and CDR2 SVGIG (reference sequence). This CDR3 contains 12 residues. With 5 bases clipped from V and 7 bases from J, the junction kept 6 bases outside the gene matches. CDR3 loop: CAWLSDRGEQYF. CDR3 nucleotide sequence: TGTGCCTGGCTATCGGACAGGGGAGAGCAGTACTTC.

This chain links TRBV2 with TRBJ2-3; tentatively, D is TRBD2 (5 bases). V was shortened by 8 bases and J by 4 bases, with 13 bases between the two germline ends. The CDR3 runs 13 residues. Germline V gene lookup returns CDR1 SNHLY and CDR2 FYNNEI. The CDR3 region has the DNA TGTGCCAGCGAAGGGAGAGAGGCAGATACGCAGTATTTT. Translation: CASEGREADTQYF.

The chain couples TRBV5-4 to TRBJ2-1; a weak D match, TRBD2 (6 bases). Trimming pared 0 bases from V and 9 bases from J, leaving 10 bases between. CDR1 is SGHNT and CDR2 is YYREEE in the germline V gene (reference sequence). The CDR3 runs to 13 residues. The DNA for the CDR3 is TGTGCCAGCAGCTTGGCACTAGCAACTGAGCAGTTCTTC. It is translated as CASSLALATEQFF.

The chain carries TRBV4-1 and TRBJ2-2; no clear D. The CDR3 runs 14 residues. CDR1 is MGHRA, CDR2 YSYEKL, per germline. V lost 1 base, J lost 5 bases, and 8 bases lay in between. The CDR3 reads CASSQVSRTGELFF. The CDR3 DNA follows: TGCGCCAGCAGCCAAGTATCGCGGACCGGGGAGCTGTTTTTT.

This chain joins TRBV2 and TRBJ1-5; tentatively, D is TRBD1 (5 bases). The ends were cut back, 0 bases at V and 5 bases at J, with 14 bases in the middle. The CDR3 covers 16 residues. CDR1 and CDR2 from the germline V gene are SNHLY and FYNNEI. CDR3 sequence: CASSEAGRGYHQPQHF. CDR3 nucleotides: TGTGCCAGCAGTGAAGCAGGGCGGGGGTATCATCAGCCCCAGCATTTT.

V usage is TRBV7-9 and J usage is TRBJ2-3; no definite D call. V lost 7 bases to trimming and J lost 0 bases, with 14 bases between them. Germline V gives CDR1 SEHNR, CDR2 FQNEAQ (reference sequence). The CDR3 has 15 residues. The CDR3 is CASTPGPASTDTQYF. The CDR3, as DNA: TGTGCCAGCACCCCTGGGCCTGCTAGCACAGATACGCAGTATTTT.

The chain combines TRBV19 with TRBJ2-7; 12 bases map to TRBD1. The CDR3 contains 14 residues. Trimming at V came to 5 bases and at J to 5 bases, leaving 4 bases not matched to a gene. The germline CDR1 and CDR2 sequences are LNHDA and SQIVND (reference sequence). The CDR3 here is CASSWGQGADEQYF. The CDR3 region has the DNA TGTGCCAGTAGTTGGGGACAGGGGGCAGACGAGCAGTACTTC.

The chain recombines TRBV19 with TRBJ1-5; the D is unclear. The CDR3 runs 13 residues. The germline V gene has CDR1 LNHDA and CDR2 SQIVND (reference sequence). V was clipped by 7 bases and J by 7 bases, with 14 bases between them. CDR3 protein: CASNGEGWQPQHF. The CDR3 coding sequence is TGTGCCAGTAATGGTGAGGGTTGGCAGCCCCAGCATTTT.

The chain is built from TRBV27 and TRBJ1-2, with 7 bases that match TRBD1. V lost 4 bases to trimming and J lost 5 bases; unmatched junction nucleotides: 4. In germline, CDR1 is MNHEY, CDR2 SMNVEV (reference sequence). The CDR3 runs 13 residues. CDR3 in amino acids: CASSSSTGYGYTF. The DNA of the CDR3 is TGTGCCAGCAGTTCGTCGACAGGGTATGGCTACACCTTC.

The chain carries TRBV11-1 and TRBJ1-1; D is unclear. V was pared by 4 bases and J by 3 bases, with 9 bases between. Germline V lookup: CDR1 SGHAT, CDR2 FQDESV (reference sequence). This CDR3 has 13 residues. CDR3 nucleotide sequence: TGTGCCAGCAGCTCCCCCCTCTACACTGAAGCTTTCTTT. This translates into CASSSPLYTEAFF. Variable domain in full (rest from reference TRBV11-1 and TRBJ1-1): EAEVAQSPRYKITEKSQAVAFWCDPISGHATLYWYRQILGQGPELLVQFQDESVVDDSQLPKDRFSAERLKGVDSTLKIQPAELGDSAMYLCASSSPLYTEAFFGQGTRLTVV.

The chain combines TRBV5-1 with TRBJ2-5; TRBD2 aligns across 7 bases. The V segment lost 1 base and the J segment 3 bases; nucleotides outside the gene matches: 3. The CDR3 covers 14 residues. Germline loops: CDR1 SGHRS, CDR2 YFSETQ. CDR3 sequence (DNA): TGCGCCAGCAGCTTGAGTCTAGCGGAAGAGACCCAGTACTTC. Amino acids: CASSLSLAEETQYF.

The chain links TRBV28 to TRBJ1-1; D possibly corresponds to TRBD1 (5 bases). The CDR3 runs 11 residues. V was trimmed by 5 bases and J by 7 bases, leaving 8 bases between them. Germline-derived CDR1 and CDR2 are MDHEN and SYDVKM. CDR3 amino acids: CASSVTVEAFF. CDR3 coding DNA: TGTGCCAGCAGTGTGACAGTTGAAGCTTTCTTT.

The count of this clone is one. The chain combines TRBV6-5 with TRBJ2-7; TRBD2 aligns across 8 bases. The V segment lost 0 bases and the J segment 6 bases; nucleotides outside the gene matches: 10. This CDR3 region has 16 residues. Germline V gene data show CDR1 as MNHEY and CDR2 as SVGAGI. CDR3 sequence reads: CASSYSIGLAATEQYF. The CDR3 coding sequence is TGTGCCAGCAGTTACTCGATAGGACTAGCAGCAACCGAGCAGTACTTC.

This chain connects TRBV30 to TRBJ2-7, with D maybe TRBD1 (5 bases). This CDR3 comprises 14 residues. CDR1 is GTSNPN, CDR2 SVGIG, per germline (reference sequence). V dropped 1 base and J dropped 1 base, with 11 bases sitting between them. CDR3 DNA: TGTGCCTGGAGTGCAACGTACAGGTCCTACGAGCAGTACTTC. As protein: CAWSATYRSYEQYF.

The gene calls are TRBV4-3 and TRBJ2-3, with 7 bases identical to TRBD2. In germline, CDR1 is LGHNA, CDR2 YSLEER. Unmatched junction bases numbered 4, after V lost 0 bases and J lost 1 base. The CDR3 length is 16 residues. CDR3 DNA: TGCGCCAGCAGCCAAGATCCGGCGGGAGGCACAGATACGCAGTATTTT. Its translation is CASSQDPAGGTDTQYF.

This chain links TRBV7-3 with TRBJ2-3; possibly TRBD2 for D (6 bases). Per the germline V gene, CDR1 is SGHTA and CDR2 is FQGTGA. V lost 2 bases, J lost 5 bases, and 14 bases lay in between. The CDR3 contains 15 residues. For the CDR3, the DNA is TGTGCCAGCAGCTTACTGGGGACTCCAGGAGATACGCAGTATTTT. It is translated as CASSLLGTPGDTQYF.

The chain is built from TRBV25-1 and TRBJ2-7; D ambiguous. This CDR3 comprises 13 residues. Germline CDR1 reads MGHDK; CDR2 reads SYGVNS. V lost 0 bases to trimming and J lost 6 bases, with 9 bases between them. The CDR3 DNA sequence: TGTGCCAGCAGTGAATACAGGTCCGGCGAGCAGTACTTC. Amino acids: CASSEYRSGEQYF.

The V call is TRBV7-9, the J call TRBJ2-7, with a weak D call TRBD2 (5 bases). V lost 10 bases and J lost 2, with 9 bases in between. This CDR3 is 11 amino acids long. The V gene's germline CDR1 is SEHNR and CDR2 FQNEAQ (reference sequence). CDR3 region: CATHGAYEQYF. CDR3 nucleotides: TGTGCCACACACGGGGCCTACGAGCAGTACTTC.

This clone was recorded only once. The chain carries TRBV30 and TRBJ1-2; D perhaps matches TRBD1 (5 bases). V lost 5 bases to trimming and J lost 7 bases, with 20 bases between them. The CDR3 is 14 residues long. Germline V gene data show CDR1 as GTSNPN and CDR2 as SVGIG (reference sequence). The CDR3 DNA follows: TGTGCCTGGGACCTCCAGCAGGGATTAGGTGGCTACACCTTC. Protein product: CAWDLQQGLGGYTF.

The chain carries TRBV7-6 and TRBJ2-1, with 9 bases identical to TRBD2. The CDR3 consists of 16 residues. The J segment lost 6 bases and the V segment lost 2 bases, leaving 8 bases of the junction unmatched. Germline CDR1 and CDR2: SGHVS and FNYEAQ. The CDR3 DNA follows: TGTGCCAGCAGCTTAATAGGGACTAGCCCGGGCAATGAGCAGTTCTTC. Translated, it gives CASSLIGTSPGNEQFF.

The chain is built from TRBV4-2 and TRBJ2-7; D possibly corresponds to TRBD2 (5 bases). The CDR3 sequence is 13 residues long. Trimming shortened V by 1 base and J by 3 bases, and 7 bases separated the two germline ends. CDR1 LGHNA and CDR2 YNFKEQ come from the germline V gene. The CDR3 DNA follows: TGTGCCAGCAGCCAAGTTCGGGACTACGAGCAGTACTTC. It translates to CASSQVRDYEQYF.

The gene calls are TRBV30 and TRBJ2-1, with 10 nucleotides matching TRBD2. CDR3 size: 13 residues. V shed 2 bases, J shed 12 bases, and the junction held 7 bases outside the gene matches. Per the germline V gene, CDR1 is GTSNPN and CDR2 is SVGIG (reference sequence). The CDR3 spells CAWSLGASGGQFF. CDR3 sequence (DNA): TGTGCCTGGAGTCTGGGAGCTAGCGGGGGGCAGTTCTTC.